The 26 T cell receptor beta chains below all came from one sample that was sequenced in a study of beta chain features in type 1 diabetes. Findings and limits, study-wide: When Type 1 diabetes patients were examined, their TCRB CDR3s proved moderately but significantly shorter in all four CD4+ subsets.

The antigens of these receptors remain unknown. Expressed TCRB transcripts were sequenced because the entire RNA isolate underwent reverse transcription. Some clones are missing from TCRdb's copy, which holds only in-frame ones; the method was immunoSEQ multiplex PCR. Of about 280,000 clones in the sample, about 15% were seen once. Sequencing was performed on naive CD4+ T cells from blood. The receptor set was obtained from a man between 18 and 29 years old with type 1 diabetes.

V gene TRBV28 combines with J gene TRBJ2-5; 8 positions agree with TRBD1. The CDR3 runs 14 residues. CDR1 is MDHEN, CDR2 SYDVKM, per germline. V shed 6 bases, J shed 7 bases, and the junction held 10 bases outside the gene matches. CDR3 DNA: TGTGCCAGCAGGCCAGGGGGCACAAGGGGGACCCAGTACTTC. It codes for CASRPGGTRGTQYF.

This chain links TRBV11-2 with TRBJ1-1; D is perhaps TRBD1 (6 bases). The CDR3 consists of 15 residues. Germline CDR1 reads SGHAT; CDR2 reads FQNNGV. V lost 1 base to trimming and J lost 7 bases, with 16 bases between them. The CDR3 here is CASSLAGGRAREAFF. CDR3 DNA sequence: TGTGCCAGCAGCTTAGCGGGGGGCCGCGCCCGTGAAGCTTTCTTT.

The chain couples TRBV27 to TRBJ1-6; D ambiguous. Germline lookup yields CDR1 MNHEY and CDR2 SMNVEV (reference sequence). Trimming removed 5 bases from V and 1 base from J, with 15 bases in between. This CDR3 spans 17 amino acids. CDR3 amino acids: CASSMLGSGSYNSPLHF. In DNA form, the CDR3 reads TGTGCCAGCAGTATGCTCGGCAGCGGGTCCTATAATTCACCCCTCCACTTT.

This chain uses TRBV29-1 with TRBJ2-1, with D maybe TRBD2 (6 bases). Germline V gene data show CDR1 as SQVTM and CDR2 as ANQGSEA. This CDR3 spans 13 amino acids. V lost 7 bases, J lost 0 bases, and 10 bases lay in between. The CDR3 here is CSAGAPSYNEQFF. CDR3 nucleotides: TGCAGCGCGGGAGCTCCCTCCTACAATGAGCAGTTCTTC.

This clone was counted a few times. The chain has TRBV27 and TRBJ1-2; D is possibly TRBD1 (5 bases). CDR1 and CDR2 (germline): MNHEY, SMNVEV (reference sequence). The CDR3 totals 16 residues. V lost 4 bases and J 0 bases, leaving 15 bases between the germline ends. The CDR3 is CASSSTRGGANYGYTF. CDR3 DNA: TGTGCCAGCAGTTCCACCCGGGGGGGAGCTAACTATGGCTACACCTTC.

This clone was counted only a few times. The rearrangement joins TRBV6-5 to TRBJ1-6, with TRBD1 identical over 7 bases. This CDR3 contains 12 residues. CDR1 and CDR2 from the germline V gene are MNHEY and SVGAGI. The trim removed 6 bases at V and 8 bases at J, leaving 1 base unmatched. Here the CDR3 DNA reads TGTGCCAGCAGGGACAGGTATTCACCCCTCCACTTT. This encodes CASRDRYSPLHF.

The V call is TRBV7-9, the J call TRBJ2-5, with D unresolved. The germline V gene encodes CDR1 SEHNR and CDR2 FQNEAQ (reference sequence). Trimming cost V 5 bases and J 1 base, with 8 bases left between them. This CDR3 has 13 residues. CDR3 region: CASSPRAQETQYF. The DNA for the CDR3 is TGTGCCAGCAGCCCTCGCGCCCAAGAGACCCAGTACTTC.

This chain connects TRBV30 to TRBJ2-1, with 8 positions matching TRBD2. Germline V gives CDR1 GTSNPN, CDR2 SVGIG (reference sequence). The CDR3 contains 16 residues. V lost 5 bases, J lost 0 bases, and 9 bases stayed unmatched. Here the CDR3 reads CAWGDPGGGSYNEQFF. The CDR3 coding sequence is TGTGCCTGGGGAGACCCCGGGGGGGGCTCCTACAATGAGCAGTTCTTC.

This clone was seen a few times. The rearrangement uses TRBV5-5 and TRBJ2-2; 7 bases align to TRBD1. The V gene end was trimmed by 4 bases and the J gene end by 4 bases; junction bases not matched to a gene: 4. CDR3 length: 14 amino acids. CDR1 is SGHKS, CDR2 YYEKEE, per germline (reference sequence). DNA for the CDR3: TGTGCCAGCAGCGGCACAGGGGCCACCGGGGAGCTGTTTTTT. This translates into CASSGTGATGELFF.

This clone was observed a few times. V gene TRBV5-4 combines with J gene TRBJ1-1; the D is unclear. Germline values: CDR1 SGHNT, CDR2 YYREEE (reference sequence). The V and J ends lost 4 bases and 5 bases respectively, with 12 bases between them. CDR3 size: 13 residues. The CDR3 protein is CASSPDLRTEAFF. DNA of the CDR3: TGTGCCAGCAGCCCCGACTTAAGGACTGAAGCTTTCTTT.

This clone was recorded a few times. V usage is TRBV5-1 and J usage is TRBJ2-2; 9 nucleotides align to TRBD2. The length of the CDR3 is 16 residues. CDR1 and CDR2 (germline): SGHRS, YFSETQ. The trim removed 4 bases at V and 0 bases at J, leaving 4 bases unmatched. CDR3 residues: CASSPGLAANTGELFF. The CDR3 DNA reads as TGCGCCAGCAGCCCGGGACTAGCAGCGAACACCGGGGAGCTGTTTTTT.

CDR3 sequence: CASSFGGANQPQHF. The CDR3, as DNA: TGCGCCAGCAGCTTCGGGGGGGCAAATCAGCCCCAGCATTTT. This chain uses TRBV5-1 with TRBJ1-5; the D gene is possibly TRBD1 (6 bases). V shed 2 bases and J shed 4 bases, with 10 bases lying between them. The length of the CDR3 is 14 residues. The germline CDR1 and CDR2 sequences are SGHRS and YFSETQ. The variable domain in full, with the rest retrieved from reference TRBV5-1 and TRBJ1-5, is KAGVTQTPRYLIKTRGQQVTLSCSPISGHRSVSWYQQTPGQGLQFLFEYFSETQRNKGNFPGRFSGRQFSNSRSEMNVSTLELGDSALYLCASSFGGANQPQHFGDGTRLSIL.

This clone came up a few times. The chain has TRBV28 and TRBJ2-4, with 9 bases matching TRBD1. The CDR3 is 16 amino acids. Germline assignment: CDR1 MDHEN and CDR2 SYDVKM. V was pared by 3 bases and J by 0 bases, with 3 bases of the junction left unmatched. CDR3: CASSFQTGGAKNIQYF. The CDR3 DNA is TGTGCCAGCAGTTTCCAGACAGGGGGAGCCAAAAACATTCAGTACTTC.

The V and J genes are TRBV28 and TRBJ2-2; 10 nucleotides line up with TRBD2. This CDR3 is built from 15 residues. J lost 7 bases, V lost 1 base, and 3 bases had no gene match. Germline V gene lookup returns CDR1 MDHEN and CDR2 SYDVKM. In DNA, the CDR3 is TGTGCCAGCAGTTTATCCGCTAGCGGGAGCGGGGAGCTGTTTTTT. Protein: CASSLSASGSGELFF.

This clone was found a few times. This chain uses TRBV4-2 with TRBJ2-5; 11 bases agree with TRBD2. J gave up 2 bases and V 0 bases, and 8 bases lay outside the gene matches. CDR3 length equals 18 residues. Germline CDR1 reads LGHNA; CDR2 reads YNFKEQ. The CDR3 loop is CASSQDGWIAGGQETQYF. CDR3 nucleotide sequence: TGTGCCAGCAGCCAAGATGGGTGGATAGCGGGGGGGCAAGAGACCCAGTACTTC.

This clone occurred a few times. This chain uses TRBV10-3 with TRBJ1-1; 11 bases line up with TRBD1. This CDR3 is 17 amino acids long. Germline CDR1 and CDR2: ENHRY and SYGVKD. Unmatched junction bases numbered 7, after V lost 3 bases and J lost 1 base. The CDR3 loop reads CAISDPRTGGWNTEAFF. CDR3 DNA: TGTGCCATCAGTGACCCTAGGACAGGGGGCTGGAACACTGAAGCTTTCTTT.

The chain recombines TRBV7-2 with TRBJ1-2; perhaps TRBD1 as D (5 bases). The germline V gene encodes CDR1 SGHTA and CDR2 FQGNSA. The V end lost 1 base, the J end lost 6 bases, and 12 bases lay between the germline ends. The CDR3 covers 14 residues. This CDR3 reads CASSLDGGMHGYTF. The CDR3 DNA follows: TGTGCCAGCAGCTTAGACGGGGGTATGCATGGCTACACCTTC. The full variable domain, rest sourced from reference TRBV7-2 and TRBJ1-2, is GAGVSQSPSNKVTEKGKDVELRCDPISGHTALYWYRQSLGQGLEFLIYFQGNSAPDKSGLPSDRFSAERTGGSVSTLTIQRTQQEDSAVYLCASSLDGGMHGYTFGSGTRLTVV.

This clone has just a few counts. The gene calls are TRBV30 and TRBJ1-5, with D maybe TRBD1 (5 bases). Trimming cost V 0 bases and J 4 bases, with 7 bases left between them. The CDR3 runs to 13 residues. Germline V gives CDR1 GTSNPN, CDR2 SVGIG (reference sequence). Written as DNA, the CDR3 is TGTGCCTGGAGTGTACAGGAGAATCAGCCCCAGCATTTT. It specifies CAWSVQENQPQHF.

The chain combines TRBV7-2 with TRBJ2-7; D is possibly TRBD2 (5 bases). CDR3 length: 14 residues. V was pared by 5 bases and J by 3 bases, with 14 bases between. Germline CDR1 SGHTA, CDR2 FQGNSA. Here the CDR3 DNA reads TGTGCCAGCAGCCCCCGGCCCGGACTCTACGAGCAGTACTTC. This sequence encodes CASSPRPGLYEQYF.

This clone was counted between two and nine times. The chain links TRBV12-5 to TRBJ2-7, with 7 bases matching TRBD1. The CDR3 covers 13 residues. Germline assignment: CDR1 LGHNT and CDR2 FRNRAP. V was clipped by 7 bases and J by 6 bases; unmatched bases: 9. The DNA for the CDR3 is TGTGCTAGTGTCCTGGACAGGTTGCTCGAGCAGTACTTC. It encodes CASVLDRLLEQYF.

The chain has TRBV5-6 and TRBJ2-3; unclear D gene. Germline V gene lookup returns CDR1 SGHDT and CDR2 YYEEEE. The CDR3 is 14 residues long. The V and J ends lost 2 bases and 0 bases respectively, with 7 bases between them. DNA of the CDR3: TGTGCCAGCAGCTTTCCTCGTAGCACAGATACGCAGTATTTT. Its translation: CASSFPRSTDTQYF. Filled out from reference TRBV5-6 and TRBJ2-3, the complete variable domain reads DAGVTQSPTHLIKTRGQQVTLRCSPKSGHDTVSWYQQALGQGPQFIFQYYEEEERQRGNFPDRFSGHQFPNYSSELNVNALLLGDSALYLCASSFPRSTDTQYFGPGTRLTVL.

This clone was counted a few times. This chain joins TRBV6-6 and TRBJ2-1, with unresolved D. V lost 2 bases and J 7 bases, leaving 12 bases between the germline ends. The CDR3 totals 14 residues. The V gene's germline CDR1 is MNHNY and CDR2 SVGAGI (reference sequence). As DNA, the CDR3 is TGTGCCAGCAGTTACCAGATTACAAGTAATGAGCAGTTCTTC. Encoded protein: CASSYQITSNEQFF.

The CDR3 here is CASSLGSRFDEQFF. CDR3 nucleotides: TGTGCCAGCAGTTTGGGGAGTAGGTTTGATGAGCAGTTCTTC. This chain connects TRBV28 to TRBJ2-1, with a weak D call TRBD2 (5 bases). V lost 3 bases and J 8 bases, leaving 14 bases between the germline ends. The CDR3 consists of 14 residues. Germline V gene data show CDR1 as MDHEN and CDR2 as SYDVKM. Variable domain in full (rest from reference TRBV28 and TRBJ2-1): DVKVTQSSRYLVKRTGEKVFLECVQDMDHENMFWYRQDPGLGLRLIYFSYDVKMKEKGDIPEGYSVSREKKERFSLILESASTNQTSMYLCASSLGSRFDEQFFGPGTRLTVL.

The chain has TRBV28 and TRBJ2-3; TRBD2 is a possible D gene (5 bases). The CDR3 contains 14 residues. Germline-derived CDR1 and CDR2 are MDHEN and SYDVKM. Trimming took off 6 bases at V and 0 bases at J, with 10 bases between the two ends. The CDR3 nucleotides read TGTGCCAGCAGCCGCGGGTCGAGCACAGATACGCAGTATTTT. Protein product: CASSRGSSTDTQYF.

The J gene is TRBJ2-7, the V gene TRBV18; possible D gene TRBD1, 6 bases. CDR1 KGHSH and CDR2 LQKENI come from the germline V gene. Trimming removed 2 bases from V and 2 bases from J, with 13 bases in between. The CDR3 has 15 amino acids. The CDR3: CASSPSWTEAYEQYF. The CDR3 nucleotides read TGTGCCAGCTCACCATCTTGGACAGAAGCCTACGAGCAGTACTTC.

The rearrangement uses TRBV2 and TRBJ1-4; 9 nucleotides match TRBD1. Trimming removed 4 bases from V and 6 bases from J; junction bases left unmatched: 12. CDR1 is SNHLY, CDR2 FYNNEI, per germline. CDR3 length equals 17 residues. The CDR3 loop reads CASSGLTTGGFDEKLFF. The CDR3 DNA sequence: TGTGCCAGCAGTGGGCTGACTACAGGGGGCTTTGATGAAAAACTGTTTTTT. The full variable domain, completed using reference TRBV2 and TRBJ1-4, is EPEVTQTPSHQVTQMGQEVILRCVPISNHLYFYWYRQILGQKVEFLVSFYNNEISEKSEIFDDQFSVERPDGSNFTLKIRSTKLEDSAMYFCASSGLTTGGFDEKLFFGSGTQLSVL.